This T cell receptor (beta chain) was sequenced for a study of cytomegalovirus exposure and HLA in healthy donors. PCR involved 60 Vbeta and 13 Jbeta primers. The method was immunoSEQ multiplex PCR; TCRdb's version includes in-frame clones alone and lacks a portion of them. This sample has around 200,000 clones, with about 85% found just once. Study results and limitations: Reports indicated that the classifier achieved high specificity and sensitivity in diagnosing cytomegalovirus status. Specificity for CMV antigens was confirmed in vitro for three of the CMV-associated chains.

The germline gives CDR1 SGHRS, CDR2 YFSETQ. The CDR3 consists of 14 residues. V gave up 4 bases and J gave up 4 bases, with 11 bases separating them. Remarks on this clone: Antigen specificity is unknown.

The rearrangement joins TRBV5-1 to TRBJ2-2; tentative D call: TRBD1 (6 bases). Sequencing was performed on PBMCs. This sequence originates from a woman aged 45-65 years in good health and CMV-seropositive. The CDR3 region is CASSLDSGTGELFF. CDR3 DNA: TGCGCCAGCAGCCTGGACAGTGGCACCGGGGAGCTGTTTTTT.